A single sample is the source of the 20 T cell receptor beta chains below, sequenced in a study of technical replicates of blood from several donors. Libraries were prepared by immunoSEQ multiplex PCR; TCRdb keeps only in-frame clonotypes and omits some of them. The data hold more than 60,000 clones, with more than 85% observed a single time. What was sequenced was T cells isolated from PBMCs. These receptors came from a human donor in good health.

The rearrangement joins TRBV4-3 to TRBJ2-3, with D perhaps TRBD2 (6 bases). V was shortened by 1 base and J by 2 bases, with 13 bases between the two germline ends. CDR3 length: 16 residues. Per germline, CDR1 LGHNA and CDR2 YSLEER. The CDR3 region has the DNA TGCGCCAGCAGCCAAGGGTTAGCGGTCTCCACAGATACGCAGTATTTT. Translated: CASSQGLAVSTDTQYF.

This clone appeared a single time. The V call is TRBV9, the J call TRBJ2-1; D unresolved. Trimming took off 0 bases at V and 6 bases at J, with 7 bases between the two ends. Germline CDR1 reads SGDLS; CDR2 reads YYNGEE. The CDR3 is 13 amino acids. CDR3 in DNA: TGTGCCAGCAGCGTAGGGCAGATCAATGAGCAGTTCTTC. As protein: CASSVGQINEQFF.

This clone has a single count. V usage is TRBV6-4 and J usage is TRBJ2-3; perhaps TRBD2 as D (5 bases). CDR1 and CDR2 (germline): MRHNA, SNTAGT. The CDR3 consists of 13 residues. Trimming cost V 4 bases and J 5 bases, with 10 bases left between them. The CDR3, as DNA: TGTGCCAGCAGTGTTGACGCGGGAGATACGCAGTATTTT. Translated: CASSVDAGDTQYF.

The chain links TRBV6-1 to TRBJ1-2; TRBD1 agrees at 7 bases. The V gene end was trimmed by 6 bases and the J gene end by 2 bases; junction bases not matched to a gene: 6. This CDR3 spans 14 amino acids. Looked up from germline, CDR1 is MNHNS and CDR2 is SASEGT. In DNA, the CDR3 is TGTGCCAGCAGCCATTCACAGGGGAACTATGGCTACACCTTC. This sequence encodes CASSHSQGNYGYTF.

CDR3 residues: CASSIRGGNTEAFF. CDR3 DNA sequence: TGTGCCAGTAGTATAAGGGGGGGGAACACTGAAGCTTTCTTT. V gene TRBV19 combines with J gene TRBJ1-1; possible D gene TRBD1, 6 bases. Germline CDR1 LNHDA, CDR2 SQIVND (reference sequence). The CDR3 loop spans 14 amino acids. Trimming shortened V by 2 bases and J by 1 base, and 8 bases separated the two germline ends. The full variable domain, with the rest looked up from reference TRBV19 and TRBJ1-1, is DGGITQSPKYLFRKEGQNVTLSCEQNLNHDAMYWYRQDPGQGLRLIYYSQIVNDFQKGDIAEGYSVSREKKESFPLTVTSAQKNPTAFYLCASSIRGGNTEAFFGQGTRLTVV.

The CDR3 coding sequence is TGTGCCAGCAGCTCAAGGACTAGCGGGTTTGGAGAGACCCAGTACTTC. Translated: CASSSRTSGFGETQYF. This rearrangement joins TRBV7-9 to TRBJ2-5, with 11 bases identical to TRBD2. The CDR3 has 16 amino acids. V shed 4 bases and J 4 bases; nucleotides not matched to a gene: 8. Germline values: CDR1 SEHNR, CDR2 FQNEAQ (reference sequence).

V usage is TRBV11-2 and J usage is TRBJ2-7; D might be TRBD1 (6 bases). CDR3 length: 12 residues. Looked up from germline, CDR1 is SGHAT and CDR2 is FQNNGV. Between the trimmed V and J ends, which lost 5 bases and 6 bases, there was a span of 11 bases. The CDR3: CASSTYRAEQYF. CDR3 bases: TGTGCCAGCAGCACCTACAGGGCCGAGCAGTACTTC.

The V and J genes are TRBV21-1 and TRBJ2-1; the DNA was not compared with TRBD1, the D call given in the table. TRBV21-1 is given as a pseudogene. CDR3 size: 16 residues. The CDR3 reads CASSKERQGTDNEQFF. The CDR3 coding sequence is TGTGCCAGCAGCAAAGAGCGACAGGGCACGGACAATGAGCAGTTCTTC.

The V gene is TRBV30, the J gene TRBJ1-4; 7 bases agree with TRBD1. J was trimmed by 3 bases and V by 6 bases; bases with no gene match: 1. This CDR3 is 12 amino acids long. The V gene's germline CDR1 is GTSNPN and CDR2 SVGIG (reference sequence). CDR3: CACRGANEKLFF. DNA for the CDR3: TGTGCCTGCAGGGGGGCTAATGAAAAACTGTTTTTT.

This clone came up once. The rearrangement joins TRBV19 to TRBJ1-5; 9 bases are a match to TRBD1. Germline CDR1 LNHDA, CDR2 SQIVND (reference sequence). This CDR3 region has 16 residues. J gave up 1 base and V 4 bases, and 5 bases lay outside the gene matches. This CDR3 reads CASSTGTGRSNQPQHF. CDR3 sequence (DNA): TGTGCCAGTAGTACGGGGACAGGGCGAAGCAATCAGCCCCAGCATTTT.

The chain uses TRBV6-5 and TRBJ2-7, with 12 bases that match TRBD1. CDR1 is MNHEY, CDR2 SVGAGI, per germline. The V gene end was trimmed by 4 bases and the J gene end by 6 bases; junction bases not matched to a gene: 4. This CDR3 has 14 residues. The CDR3 sequence: CASSWDRGPSEQYF. For the CDR3, the DNA is TGTGCCAGCAGTTGGGACAGGGGGCCGAGCGAGCAGTACTTC.

The J gene is TRBJ1-2, the V gene TRBV16; no firm D call. V was trimmed by 1 base and J by 1 base, leaving 10 bases between them. The CDR3 covers 15 residues. Germline CDR1 KGHSY, CDR2 FQNENV. The chain's CDR3 is CASSQYSSINYGYTF. CDR3 coding DNA: TGTGCCAGCAGCCAATACTCTTCCATTAACTATGGCTACACCTTC.

The J gene is TRBJ2-3, the V gene TRBV6-1, with 9 bases fitting TRBD2. The germline gives CDR1 MNHNS, CDR2 SASEGT. V lost 7 bases and J lost 1; bases outside the gene matches: 6. The length of the CDR3 is 15 residues. The CDR3 nucleotides read TGTGCCAGCACTCTAAGGACTAGCGGCACAGATACGCAGTATTTT. Translation gives CASTLRTSGTDTQYF.

J is TRBJ2-7 and V is TRBV7-6; tentative D call: TRBD2 (5 bases). The CDR3 covers 12 residues. Germline-derived CDR1 and CDR2 are SGHVS and FNYEAQ. V lost 8 bases and J 4 bases, leaving 12 bases between the germline ends. The CDR3 spells CASGVGEYEQYF. CDR3 bases: TGTGCCAGCGGGGTGGGAGAGTACGAGCAGTACTTC.

This chain joins TRBV5-6 and TRBJ2-1; no definite D call. Trimming left V 3 bases short and J 9 bases short, with 16 bases between. Germline V gene data show CDR1 as SGHDT and CDR2 as YYEEEE. This CDR3 region has 14 residues. The CDR3 bases are TGTGCCAGCAGCTCTACCACCTTTTTTAGTGAGCAGTTCTTC. It yields the protein CASSSTTFFSEQFF.

The CDR3 DNA sequence: TGTGCCAGCAGCTTGGCCCCTAATCAGCCCCAGCATTTT. This sequence encodes CASSLAPNQPQHF. J is TRBJ1-5 and V is TRBV5-6; D is ambiguous. V was cut by 0 bases and J by 4 bases, with 5 bases left in between. Germline loops: CDR1 SGHDT, CDR2 YYEEEE. CDR3 length equals 13 residues.

For the CDR3, the DNA is TGTGCCAGCAGTCCCCTTAATGGAGGGCTCACAGATACGCAGTATTTT. This encodes CASSPLNGGLTDTQYF. The V and J genes are TRBV28 and TRBJ2-3, with D possibly matching TRBD2 (6 bases). CDR3 length: 16 residues. Germline CDR1 reads MDHEN; CDR2 reads SYDVKM. V was clipped by 5 bases and J by 2 bases, with 17 bases between them.

V usage is TRBV27 and J usage is TRBJ2-1; possibly TRBD2 for D (6 bases). CDR3 length: 14 amino acids. V lost 7 bases, J lost 2 bases, and 12 bases lay in between. From germline, CDR1 is MNHEY and CDR2 SMNVEV (reference sequence). The CDR3 DNA sequence: TGTGCCAGCAAAGGAGGGATGACCTACAATGAGCAGTTCTTC. Residues: CASKGGMTYNEQFF.

The chain is built from TRBV5-1 and TRBJ2-6; no clear D. CDR3 length: 17 residues. Germline CDR1 and CDR2: SGHRS and YFSETQ. The germline V and J ends were trimmed by 0 bases and 0 bases, with 10 bases remaining between them. The CDR3 protein is CASSLDSIPSGANVLTF. The CDR3 DNA follows: TGCGCCAGCAGCTTGGACAGTATACCCTCTGGGGCCAACGTCCTGACTTTC.

The V and J genes are TRBV29-1 and TRBJ2-2, with TRBD2 as a possible D gene (5 bases). The CDR3 covers 14 residues. The V and J ends lost 4 bases and 0 bases respectively, with 9 bases between them. Per the germline V gene, CDR1 is SQVTM and CDR2 is ANQGSEA. The CDR3 region has the DNA TGCAGCGTTGTCGGGGTCGCGAACACCGGGGAGCTGTTTTTT. This sequence encodes CSVVGVANTGELFF.